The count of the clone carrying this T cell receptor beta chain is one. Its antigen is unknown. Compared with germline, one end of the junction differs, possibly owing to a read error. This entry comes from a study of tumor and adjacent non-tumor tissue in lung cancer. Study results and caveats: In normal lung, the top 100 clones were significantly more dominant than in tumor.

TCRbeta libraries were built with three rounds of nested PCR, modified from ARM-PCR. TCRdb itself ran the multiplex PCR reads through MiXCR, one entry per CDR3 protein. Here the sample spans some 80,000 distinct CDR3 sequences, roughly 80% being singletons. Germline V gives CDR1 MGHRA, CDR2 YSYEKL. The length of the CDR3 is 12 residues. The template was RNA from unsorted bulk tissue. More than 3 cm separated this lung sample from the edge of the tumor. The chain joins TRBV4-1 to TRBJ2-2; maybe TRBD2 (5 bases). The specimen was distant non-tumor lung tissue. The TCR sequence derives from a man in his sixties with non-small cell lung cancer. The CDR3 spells CASSHLSGKLFF. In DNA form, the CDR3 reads TGCGCCAGCAGTCATTTATCCGGGAAGCTGTTTTTT.